This T cell receptor beta chain emerged from a study of T-cell memory formation after mild COVID-19. As for the study in general: TCR clusters largely stayed donor specific.

This clonotype was counted a few times. Its antigen is undetermined. Germline CDR1 reads SGHKS; CDR2 reads YYEKEE (reference sequence). This CDR3 is built from 12 residues. The V and J ends lost 4 bases and 10 bases respectively, with 13 bases between them. Study results and caveats: Whether day 37 second-wave clones are SARS-CoV-2-specific was not confirmed. Memory from before infection featured some responding clones, which suggests cross-reactive memory joined. Clones contracting day 15 to 85 were balanced CD4/CD8; later expanders leaned CD4+.

TCRdb fed the 5' RACE reads into MiXCR, producing one record per CDR3 protein. The table has roughly 160,000 distinct CDR3 sequences, around 10% seen once. The chain recombines TRBV5-5 with TRBJ2-3; no definite D call. The sequence was obtained from a man younger than 35 who had mild COVID-19 (a few samples of this study predate the infection). Cell type and time point are not known. The specimen was PBMCs or a T cell subset sorted from them (not recorded which). The CDR3 DNA reads TGTGCCAGCAGCAGCCCCCCTGGGCCGCAGTATTTT. Its protein product is CASSSPPGPQYF.